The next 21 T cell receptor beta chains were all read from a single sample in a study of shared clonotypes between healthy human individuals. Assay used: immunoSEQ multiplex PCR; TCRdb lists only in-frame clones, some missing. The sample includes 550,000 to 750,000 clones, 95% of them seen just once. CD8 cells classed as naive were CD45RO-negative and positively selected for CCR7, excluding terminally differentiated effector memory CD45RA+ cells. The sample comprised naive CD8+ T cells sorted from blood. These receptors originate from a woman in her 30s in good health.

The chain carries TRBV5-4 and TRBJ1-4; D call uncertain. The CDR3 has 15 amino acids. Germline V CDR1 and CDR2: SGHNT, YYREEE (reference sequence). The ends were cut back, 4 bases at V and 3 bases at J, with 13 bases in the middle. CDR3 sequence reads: CASSMAPQPNEKLFF. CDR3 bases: TGTGCCAGCAGCATGGCTCCACAGCCTAATGAAAAACTGTTTTTT. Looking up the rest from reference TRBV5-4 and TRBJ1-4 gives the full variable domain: ETGVTQSPTHLIKTRGQQVTLRCSSQSGHNTVSWYQQALGQGPQFIFQYYREEENGRGNFPPRFSGLQFPNYSSELNVNALELDDSALYLCASSMAPQPNEKLFFGSGTQLSVL.

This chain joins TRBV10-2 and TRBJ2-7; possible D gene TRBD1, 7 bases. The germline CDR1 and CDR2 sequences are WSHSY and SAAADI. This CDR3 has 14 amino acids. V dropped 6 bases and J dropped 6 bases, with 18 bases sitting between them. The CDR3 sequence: CASSGGTARGEQYF. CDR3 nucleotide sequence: TGCGCCAGCAGCGGAGGGACAGCAAGAGGCGAGCAGTACTTC.

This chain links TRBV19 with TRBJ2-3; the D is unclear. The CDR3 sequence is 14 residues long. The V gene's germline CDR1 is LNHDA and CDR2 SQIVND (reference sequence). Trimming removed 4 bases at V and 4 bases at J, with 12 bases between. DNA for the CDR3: TGTGCCAGTAGTAGTGTAGGTATCCCAGATACGCAGTATTTT. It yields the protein CASSSVGIPDTQYF. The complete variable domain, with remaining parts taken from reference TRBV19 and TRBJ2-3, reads DGGITQSPKYLFRKEGQNVTLSCEQNLNHDAMYWYRQDPGQGLRLIYYSQIVNDFQKGDIAEGYSVSREKKESFPLTVTSAQKNPTAFYLCASSSVGIPDTQYFGPGTRLTVL.

In DNA form, the CDR3 reads TGTGCCAGCAGTTTATCGCCGCTAGCGGAGTACGAGCAGTACTTC. Encoded protein: CASSLSPLAEYEQYF. The chain employs TRBV27 and TRBJ2-7, with 7 bases identical to TRBD2. The CDR3 runs 15 residues. The V gene end was trimmed by 0 bases and the J gene end by 4 bases; junction bases not matched to a gene: 6. In germline, CDR1 is MNHEY, CDR2 SMNVEV (reference sequence).

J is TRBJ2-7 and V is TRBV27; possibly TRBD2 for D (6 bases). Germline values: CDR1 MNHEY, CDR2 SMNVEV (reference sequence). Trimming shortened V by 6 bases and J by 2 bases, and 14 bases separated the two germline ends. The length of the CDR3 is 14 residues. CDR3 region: CASSSGRTTYEQYF. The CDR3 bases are TGTGCCAGCAGCTCGGGACGGACTACCTACGAGCAGTACTTC.

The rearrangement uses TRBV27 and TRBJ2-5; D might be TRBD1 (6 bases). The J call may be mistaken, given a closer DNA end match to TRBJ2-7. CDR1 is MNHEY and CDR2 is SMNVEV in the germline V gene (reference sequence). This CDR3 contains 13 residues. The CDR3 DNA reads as TGTGCCAGCAGACCGGGACATCTTTACGAGCAGTACTTC. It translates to CASRPGHLYEQYF.

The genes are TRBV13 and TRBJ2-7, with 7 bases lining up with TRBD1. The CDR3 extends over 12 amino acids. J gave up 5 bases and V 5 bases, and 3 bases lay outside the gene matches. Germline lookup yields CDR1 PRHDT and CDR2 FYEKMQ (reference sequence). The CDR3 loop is CASSPTGDEQYF. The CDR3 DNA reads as TGTGCCAGCAGCCCTACAGGGGACGAGCAGTACTTC.

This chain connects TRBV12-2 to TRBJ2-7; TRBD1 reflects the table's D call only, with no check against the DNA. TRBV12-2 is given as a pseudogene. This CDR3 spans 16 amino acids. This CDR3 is CASRLAHSDRAYEQYF. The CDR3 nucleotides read TGTGCAAGTCGCTTAGCGCATTCGGACAGGGCTTACGAGCAGTACTTC.

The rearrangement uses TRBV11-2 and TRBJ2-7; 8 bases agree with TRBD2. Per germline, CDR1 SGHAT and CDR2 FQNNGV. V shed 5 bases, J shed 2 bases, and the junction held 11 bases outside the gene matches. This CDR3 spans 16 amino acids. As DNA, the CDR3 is TGTGCCAGCAGCCCTGAGGGGCGGGAGGTCACCTACGAGCAGTACTTC. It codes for CASSPEGREVTYEQYF.

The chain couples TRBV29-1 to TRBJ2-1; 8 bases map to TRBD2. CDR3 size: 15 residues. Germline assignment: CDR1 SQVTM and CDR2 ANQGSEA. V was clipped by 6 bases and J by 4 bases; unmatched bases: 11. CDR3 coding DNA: TGCAGCGTCCCCCGGGGGGGAGATCGTTACAATGAGCAGTTCTTC. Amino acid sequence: CSVPRGGDRYNEQFF.

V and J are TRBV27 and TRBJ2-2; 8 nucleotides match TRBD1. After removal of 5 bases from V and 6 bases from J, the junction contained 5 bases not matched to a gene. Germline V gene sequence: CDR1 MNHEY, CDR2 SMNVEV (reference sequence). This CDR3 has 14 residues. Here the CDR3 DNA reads TGTGCCAGCAGTCTAGGACAGGGACCCGGGGAGCTGTTTTTT. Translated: CASSLGQGPGELFF.

Written as DNA, the CDR3 is TGTGCCAGCTATAACAAAGGACTAGCGGGGGCCTACGAGCAGTACTTC. It codes for CASYNKGLAGAYEQYF. The V call is TRBV28, the J call TRBJ2-7, with 13 positions matching TRBD2. The CDR3 spans 16 residues. The germline gives CDR1 MDHEN, CDR2 SYDVKM. V was pared by 8 bases and J by 2 bases, with 9 bases of the junction left unmatched.

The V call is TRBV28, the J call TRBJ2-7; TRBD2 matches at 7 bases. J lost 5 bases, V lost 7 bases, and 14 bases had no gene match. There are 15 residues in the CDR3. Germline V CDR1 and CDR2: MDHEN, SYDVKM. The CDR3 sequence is CASTQAGERQNEQYF. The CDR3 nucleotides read TGTGCCAGCACTCAGGCGGGGGAAAGGCAAAACGAGCAGTACTTC.

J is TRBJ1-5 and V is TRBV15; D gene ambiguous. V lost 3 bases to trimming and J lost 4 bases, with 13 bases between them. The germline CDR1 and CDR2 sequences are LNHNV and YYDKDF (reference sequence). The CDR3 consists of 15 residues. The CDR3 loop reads CATSSVAVLNQPQHF. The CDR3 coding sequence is TGTGCCACCAGCAGTGTGGCAGTCTTAAATCAGCCCCAGCATTTT.

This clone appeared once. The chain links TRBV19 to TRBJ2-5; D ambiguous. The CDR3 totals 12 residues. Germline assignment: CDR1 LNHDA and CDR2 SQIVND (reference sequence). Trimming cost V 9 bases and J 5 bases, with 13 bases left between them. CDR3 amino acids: CASSRGRETQYF. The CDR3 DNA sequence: TGTGCCAGCAGCCGCGGACGGGAGACCCAGTACTTC.

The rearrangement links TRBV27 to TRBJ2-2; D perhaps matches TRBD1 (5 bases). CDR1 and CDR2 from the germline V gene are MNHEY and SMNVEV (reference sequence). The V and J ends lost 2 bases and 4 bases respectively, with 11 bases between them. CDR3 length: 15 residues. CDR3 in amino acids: CASSLEWGGTGELFF. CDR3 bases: TGTGCCAGCAGTTTAGAATGGGGCGGCACCGGGGAGCTGTTTTTT.

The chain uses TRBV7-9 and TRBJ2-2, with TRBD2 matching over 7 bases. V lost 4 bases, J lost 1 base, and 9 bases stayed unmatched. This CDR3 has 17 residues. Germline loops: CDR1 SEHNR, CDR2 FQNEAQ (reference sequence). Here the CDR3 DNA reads TGTGCCAGCAGCTCCCCTAAGCGGGAACAGAACACCGGGGAGCTGTTTTTT. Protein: CASSSPKREQNTGELFF.

DNA of the CDR3: TGTGCCAGCAGGGCCGGGACAGGGTTCGCCTACGAGCAGTACTTC. This translates into CASRAGTGFAYEQYF. The chain recombines TRBV27 with TRBJ2-7, with TRBD1 matching over 9 bases. This CDR3 comprises 15 residues. The trim removed 6 bases at V and 2 bases at J, leaving 8 bases unmatched. Germline CDR1 MNHEY, CDR2 SMNVEV (reference sequence).

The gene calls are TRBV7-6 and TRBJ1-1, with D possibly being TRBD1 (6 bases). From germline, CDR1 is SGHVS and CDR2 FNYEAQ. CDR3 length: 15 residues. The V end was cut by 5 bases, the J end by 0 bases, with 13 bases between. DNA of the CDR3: TGTGCCAGCAGCGCGGATTGGGGGCTGAACACTGAAGCTTTCTTT. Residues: CASSADWGLNTEAFF.

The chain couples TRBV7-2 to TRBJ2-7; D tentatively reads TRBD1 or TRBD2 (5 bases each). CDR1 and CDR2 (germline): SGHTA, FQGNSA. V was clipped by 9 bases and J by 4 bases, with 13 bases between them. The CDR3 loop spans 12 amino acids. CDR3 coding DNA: TGTGCCAGTCTGGGGACGGGTTACGAGCAGTACTTC. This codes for CASLGTGYEQYF.

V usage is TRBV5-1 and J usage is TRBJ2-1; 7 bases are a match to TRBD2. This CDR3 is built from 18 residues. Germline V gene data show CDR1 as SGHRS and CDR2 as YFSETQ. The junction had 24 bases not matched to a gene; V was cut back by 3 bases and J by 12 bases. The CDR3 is CASSSQSGSYKLPGGQFF. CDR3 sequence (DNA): TGCGCCAGCAGCTCTCAGTCGGGGTCCTACAAACTCCCGGGGGGGCAGTTCTTC.